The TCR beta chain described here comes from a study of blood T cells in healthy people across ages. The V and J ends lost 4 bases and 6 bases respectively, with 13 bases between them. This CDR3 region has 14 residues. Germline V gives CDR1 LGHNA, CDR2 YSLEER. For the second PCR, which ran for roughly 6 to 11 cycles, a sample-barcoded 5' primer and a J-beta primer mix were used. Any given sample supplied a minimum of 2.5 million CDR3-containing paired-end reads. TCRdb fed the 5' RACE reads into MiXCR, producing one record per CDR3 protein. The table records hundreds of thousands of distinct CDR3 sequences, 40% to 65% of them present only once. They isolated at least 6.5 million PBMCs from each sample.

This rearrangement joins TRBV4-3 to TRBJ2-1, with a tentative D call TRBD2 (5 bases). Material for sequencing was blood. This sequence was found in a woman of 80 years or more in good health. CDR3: CASSRGSTRNEQFF. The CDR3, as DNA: TGCGCCAGCAGCCGTGGGAGCACCCGCAATGAGCAGTTCTTC.